Listed here are 14 T cell receptor beta chains from one sample, sequenced in a study of technical replicates of blood from a few donors. The assay was immunoSEQ multiplex PCR, and TCRdb's table has in-frame clones only and misses some. The data hold tens of thousands of clones, with 80% to 95% observed a single time. The sequencing sample was made of PBMCs. All receptors derive from a human donor in good health. Some clones in this sample may be carry-over from other donors' samples.

This chain uses TRBV15 with TRBJ1-4; the match to TRBD1 covers 8 bases. The CDR3 runs to 15 residues. Germline values: CDR1 LNHNV, CDR2 YYDKDF (reference sequence). The V segment lost 5 bases and the J segment 3 bases; nucleotides outside the gene matches: 5. The CDR3 DNA is TGTGCCACCAGCTCTCTGGACAGGGCTAATGAAAAACTGTTTTTT. Its protein product is CATSSLDRANEKLFF.

The chain links TRBV5-1 to TRBJ1-4, with TRBD1 matching over 9 bases. The germline V gene has CDR1 SGHRS and CDR2 YFSETQ. With V trimmed by 4 bases and J by 0 bases, 7 bases remained unmatched. This CDR3 has 17 residues. This CDR3 is CASSVRDRATTNEKLFF. Here the CDR3 DNA reads TGCGCCAGCAGCGTCCGGGACAGGGCCACAACTAATGAAAAACTGTTTTTT.

The V call is TRBV9, the J call TRBJ1-3; 8 bases are shared with TRBD1. The trim removed 1 base at V and 0 bases at J, leaving 3 bases unmatched. Germline V lookup: CDR1 SGDLS, CDR2 YYNGEE. This CDR3 is built from 16 residues. As DNA, the CDR3 is TGTGCCAGCAGCGTAATCGACAGGGGCTCTGGAAACACCATATATTTT. Protein sequence: CASSVIDRGSGNTIYF.

The chain's CDR3 is CASSQALTGGITEAFF. The CDR3 DNA reads TGCGCCAGCAGCCAAGCCTTGACAGGGGGCATCACTGAAGCTTTCTTT. The chain couples TRBV4-3 to TRBJ1-1; TRBD1 aligns across 10 bases. The CDR3 extends over 16 amino acids. J was trimmed by 4 bases and V by 1 base; bases with no gene match: 6. The V gene's germline CDR1 is LGHNA and CDR2 YSLEER.

The chain carries TRBV18 and TRBJ2-1; 10 positions match TRBD2. CDR3 length: 16 residues. Germline lookup yields CDR1 KGHSH and CDR2 LQKENI. Germline trimming cut 2 bases from V and 9 bases from J; bases unmatched to any gene: 10. The CDR3 coding sequence is TGTGCCAGCTCACCAAGGAGGGCCAGCGGGAGGGCTGAGCAGTTCTTC. It specifies CASSPRRASGRAEQFF.

The J gene is TRBJ2-3, the V gene TRBV9; D is unclear. CDR3 size: 15 residues. Germline V gene sequence: CDR1 SGDLS, CDR2 YYNGEE. The ends were cut back, 0 bases at V and 1 base at J, with 9 bases in the middle. The CDR3 reads CASSVGLRGTDTQYF. The CDR3 DNA reads TGTGCCAGCAGCGTAGGTCTGCGTGGCACAGATACGCAGTATTTT. The whole variable domain, filled in from reference TRBV9 and TRBJ2-3, reads DSGVTQTPKHLITATGQRVTLRCSPRSGDLSVYWYQQSLDQGLQFLIQYYNGEERAKGNILERFSAQQFPDLHSELNLSSLELGDSALYFCASSVGLRGTDTQYFGPGTRLTVL.

This clone was seen only once. The chain recombines TRBV19 with TRBJ1-2, with D perhaps matching TRBD1 (6 bases). Germline values: CDR1 LNHDA, CDR2 SQIVND (reference sequence). V was trimmed by 9 bases and J by 5 bases, leaving 16 bases between them. The CDR3 extends over 13 amino acids. CDR3 sequence: CASEDSPLYGYTF. CDR3 bases: TGTGCCAGCGAGGACAGCCCGCTATATGGCTACACCTTC.

V and J are TRBV4-1 and TRBJ2-1; D is unresolved. Trimming took 5 bases from V and 6 from J, leaving 8 bases between them. In germline, CDR1 is MGHRA, CDR2 YSYEKL. The CDR3 covers 12 residues. The CDR3 sequence: CASSIPFNEQFF. CDR3 in DNA: TGCGCCAGCAGCATCCCTTTCAATGAGCAGTTCTTC.

The J gene is TRBJ2-7, the V gene TRBV7-9; tentatively, D is TRBD1 (6 bases). Germline values: CDR1 SEHNR, CDR2 FQNEAQ (reference sequence). V lost 5 bases and J 7 bases, leaving 9 bases between the germline ends. The CDR3 loop spans 11 amino acids. CDR3: CASSGQREQYF. For the CDR3, the DNA is TGTGCCAGCAGCGGACAGCGGGAGCAGTACTTC.

The chain joins TRBV5-1 to TRBJ2-1, with 13 bases that match TRBD2. The V gene end was trimmed by 0 bases and the J gene end by 7 bases; junction bases not matched to a gene: 7. The CDR3 contains 17 residues. CDR1 and CDR2 from the germline V gene are SGHRS and YFSETQ. This CDR3 reads CASSLGATSGRGNEQFF. CDR3 nucleotides: TGCGCCAGCAGCTTGGGGGCCACTAGCGGGAGGGGAAATGAGCAGTTCTTC.

This clone was seen once. The chain couples TRBV6-6 to TRBJ1-4; 8 bases fit TRBD1. This CDR3 region has 15 residues. CDR1 and CDR2 (germline): MNHNY, SVGAGI (reference sequence). The V segment lost 8 bases and the J segment 7 bases; nucleotides outside the gene matches: 12. CDR3 amino acids: CASYRTGSGGEKLFF. For the CDR3, the DNA is TGTGCCAGCTACCGGACAGGGTCGGGTGGTGAAAAACTGTTTTTT.

This rearrangement joins TRBV4-2 to TRBJ2-5; 10 bases are shared with TRBD2. Per germline, CDR1 LGHNA and CDR2 YNFKEQ. The CDR3 length is 18 residues. J lost 4 bases, V lost 3 bases, and 14 bases had no gene match. The chain's CDR3 is CASSQAARPSGSRETQYF. In DNA, the CDR3 is TGTGCCAGCAGCCAGGCCGCTAGACCTAGCGGGAGTCGAGAGACCCAGTACTTC.

This chain links TRBV30 with TRBJ1-3; D remains ambiguous. There are 15 residues in the CDR3. V was cut by 0 bases and J by 0 bases, with 9 bases left in between. Looked up from germline, CDR1 is GTSNPN and CDR2 is SVGIG (reference sequence). CDR3 DNA: TGTGCCTGGAGTGTACTGTCCGGCTCTGGAAACACCATATATTTT. It encodes CAWSVLSGSGNTIYF.

V usage is TRBV5-4 and J usage is TRBJ1-1; D gene uncertain. Per germline, CDR1 SGHNT and CDR2 YYREEE (reference sequence). The CDR3 covers 12 residues. Trimming removed 0 bases at V and 10 bases at J, with 10 bases between. Here the CDR3 reads CASSLGGEGAFF. The CDR3 coding sequence is TGTGCCAGCAGCTTGGGAGGTGAGGGAGCTTTCTTT. The whole variable domain, remainder taken from reference TRBV5-4 and TRBJ1-1, is ETGVTQSPTHLIKTRGQQVTLRCSSQSGHNTVSWYQQALGQGPQFIFQYYREEENGRGNFPPRFSGLQFPNYSSELNVNALELDDSALYLCASSLGGEGAFFGQGTRLTVV.